This note documents a single T cell receptor (beta chain) sequence. This sample stems from a study of control samples from healthy donors and cancer patients. With 6 bases removed from V and 4 bases from J, the gap between germline ends came to 15 bases. The CDR3 contains 14 residues. The germline gives CDR1 MNHNY, CDR2 SVGAGI (reference sequence). Here immunoSEQ multiplex PCR was the method, and the copy in TCRdb shows in-frame clones only, minus some. The table has some 130,000 clones, about 92% seen once. The TCR originated in a woman between 50 and 59 years old in good health. The sample comprised blood. This rearrangement joins TRBV6-6 to TRBJ1-2; D is uncertain. CDR3 amino acids: CASSPPAPTYGYTF. CDR3 sequence (DNA): TGTGCCAGCAGCCCTCCGGCTCCGACCTATGGCTACACCTTC.